Presented here are 31 T cell receptor beta chains from one specimen sequenced in a study of glioma-infiltrating T cells after dendritic cell vaccination. The protocol was immunoSEQ multiplex PCR, while the TCRdb copy is restricted to in-frame clones and leaves out a portion. The repertoire includes 55,000 to 75,000 clones, roughly 80% of them detected once, and 15% to 19% sits in the top ten. The time point: after dendritic cell vaccination, including at tumor progression/relapse. The source material was blood, sampled after dendritic cell vaccination. The source is a human donor with glioblastoma.

In its sample, this clone was seen once. The V call is TRBV11-3, the J call TRBJ2-7; no definite D call. CDR1 is SGHNT and CDR2 is YENEEA in the germline V gene. Trimming removed 8 bases at V and 2 bases at J, with 10 bases between. The CDR3 sequence is 12 residues long. Here the CDR3 reads CASGGVTYEQYF. The CDR3 DNA sequence: TGTGCCAGCGGTGGAGTCACCTACGAGCAGTACTTC. The whole variable domain, remainder taken from reference TRBV11-3 and TRBJ2-7, is EAGVVQSPRYKIIEKKQPVAFWCNPISGHNTLYWYLQNLGQGPELLIRYENEEAVDDSQLPKDRFSAERLKGVDSTLKIQPAELGDSAVYLCASGGVTYEQYFGPGTRLTVT.

This clone was recorded only once. This chain uses TRBV11-2 with TRBJ2-7; D might be TRBD1 (6 bases). The V and J ends lost 4 bases and 4 bases respectively, with 11 bases between them. Germline V gives CDR1 SGHAT, CDR2 FQNNGV. This CDR3 has 13 amino acids. The DNA for the CDR3 is TGTGCCAGCAGCTCGAACCAGGGGTACGAGCAGTACTTC. It encodes CASSSNQGYEQYF.

The rearrangement links TRBV5-1 to TRBJ1-4, with 10 bases identical to TRBD1. J lost 4 bases, V lost 6 bases, and 3 bases had no gene match. Germline assignment: CDR1 SGHRS and CDR2 YFSETQ. This CDR3 comprises 14 residues. CDR3 nucleotides: TGCGCCAGCACCCGGGACAGGGGTAATGAAAAACTGTTTTTT. Amino acid sequence: CASTRDRGNEKLFF.

The chain has TRBV9 and TRBJ2-3, with D uncertain. The CDR3 loop spans 13 amino acids. V was pared by 6 bases and J by 0 bases, with 8 bases between. Germline CDR1 is SGDLS and CDR2 is YYNGEE. The CDR3 nucleotides read TGTGCCAGCACCTCCCCTAGCACAGATACGCAGTATTTT. Translation: CASTSPSTDTQYF.

The rearrangement links TRBV6-5 to TRBJ1-2; possible D gene TRBD1, 6 bases. The CDR3 consists of 14 residues. Germline CDR1 MNHEY, CDR2 SVGAGI. The V gene lost 4 bases and the J gene lost 4 bases, with 13 bases spanning the gap. The CDR3 reads CASSLDRQPYGYTF. CDR3 sequence (DNA): TGTGCCAGCAGTTTAGACAGGCAGCCCTATGGCTACACCTTC.

J is TRBJ2-3 and V is TRBV5-3; D is perhaps TRBD1 (5 bases). TRBV5-3 is given ORF status, its function remaining uncertain. The V end was cut by 3 bases, the J end by 3 bases, with 20 bases between. There are 17 residues in the CDR3. In DNA, the CDR3 is TGTGCCAGAAGCTCGCTGGCCCCAGGGAAAAGGACAGATACGCAGTATTTT. Protein product: CARSSLAPGKRTDTQYF.

The chain recombines TRBV5-5 with TRBJ2-5; the match to TRBD2 covers 7 bases. With 2 bases clipped from V and 2 bases from J, the junction kept 3 bases outside the gene matches. The CDR3 consists of 14 residues. CDR1 and CDR2 from the germline V gene are SGHKS and YYEKEE (reference sequence). The CDR3 loop is CASSFPGLQETQYF. Here the CDR3 DNA reads TGTGCCAGCAGCTTCCCGGGACTACAAGAGACCCAGTACTTC.

The rearrangement uses TRBV10-1 and TRBJ2-1; the match to TRBD2 covers 13 bases. After removal of 5 bases from V and 4 bases from J, the junction contained 5 bases not matched to a gene. Per germline, CDR1 WNHNN and CDR2 SYGVQD (reference sequence). The CDR3 consists of 16 residues. The CDR3 sequence: CASSSRTSGGYNEQFF. The CDR3 nucleotides are TGCGCCAGCAGTTCCCGGACTAGCGGGGGTTACAATGAGCAGTTCTTC.

CDR3 in DNA: TGTGCCACCGCGCTTCGAGAAGGGGGCGACTACGAGCAGTACTTC. Translating gives CATALREGGDYEQYF. The gene calls are TRBV6-1 and TRBJ2-7, with 7 bases lining up with TRBD1. J was trimmed by 3 bases and V by 10 bases; bases with no gene match: 15. The CDR3 runs to 15 residues. CDR1 and CDR2 from the germline V gene are MNHNS and SASEGT.

The rearrangement links TRBV4-3 to TRBJ1-2; the match to TRBD1 covers 7 bases. V was pared by 2 bases and J by 7 bases, with 10 bases of the junction left unmatched. The CDR3 loop spans 15 amino acids. Germline assignment: CDR1 LGHNA and CDR2 YSLEER. The CDR3 protein is CASSQPDRDLRGYTF. CDR3 in DNA: TGCGCCAGCAGCCAACCTGACAGGGATCTACGTGGCTACACCTTC.

This clone was observed once. The chain links TRBV6-6 to TRBJ2-2; 11 bases match TRBD1. CDR1 and CDR2 (germline): MNHNY, SVGAGI (reference sequence). J gave up 5 bases and V 5 bases, and 7 bases lay outside the gene matches. The CDR3 spans 16 residues. The CDR3 protein is CASSQMGQGGTGELFF. The CDR3 nucleotides are TGTGCCAGCAGTCAGATGGGACAGGGGGGGACCGGGGAGCTGTTTTTT.

The CDR3 coding sequence is TGTGCCAGCAGTTTTATTCCCCTCGGGAGGGGATACGAGCAGTACTTC. Protein product: CASSFIPLGRGYEQYF. V is TRBV27 and J is TRBJ2-7; 8 bases agree with TRBD2. Germline-derived CDR1 and CDR2 are MNHEY and SMNVEV (reference sequence). This CDR3 region has 16 residues. The ends lost 3 bases at V and 4 bases at J; junction bases unmatched: 11.

This clone occurred a few times. The chain carries TRBV4-1 and TRBJ2-4; 8 nucleotides align to TRBD2. This CDR3 comprises 17 residues. With V trimmed by 1 base and J by 8 bases, 13 bases remained unmatched. Germline CDR1 reads MGHRA; CDR2 reads YSYEKL. CDR3 in DNA: TGCGCCAGCAGCCAAGGTCCATTGAGCGGGGGAGGATACATTCAGTACTTC. Amino acids: CASSQGPLSGGGYIQYF.

This chain joins TRBV5-1 and TRBJ1-2, with D perhaps matching TRBD1 (6 bases). Trimming left V 3 bases short and J 5 bases short, with 20 bases between. Germline lookup yields CDR1 SGHRS and CDR2 YFSETQ. This CDR3 has 16 residues. The CDR3: CASSSSGRTARYGYTF. The CDR3 DNA follows: TGCGCCAGCAGCTCCTCCGGACGGACAGCTCGGTATGGCTACACCTTC.

V is TRBV4-1 and J is TRBJ2-1, with D possibly being TRBD2 (7 bases). This CDR3 region has 13 residues. V dropped 1 base and J dropped 15 bases, with 16 bases sitting between them. Germline CDR1 MGHRA, CDR2 YSYEKL. The CDR3 coding sequence is TGCGCCAGCAGCCAAGGTTGGGGGGGGGCGATGTTCTTC. It specifies CASSQGWGGAMFF.

The chain carries TRBV19 and TRBJ1-2, with TRBD1 matching over 11 bases. V lost 6 bases to trimming and J lost 4 bases; unmatched junction nucleotides: 10. The CDR3 extends over 16 amino acids. The germline V gene has CDR1 LNHDA and CDR2 SQIVND (reference sequence). The CDR3 nucleotides read TGTGCCAGTAGCGATACCGGGACAGGGGGTTCCTATGGCTACACCTTC. This translates into CASSDTGTGGSYGYTF.

V usage is TRBV7-6 and J usage is TRBJ2-4; D perhaps matches TRBD2 (5 bases). The CDR3 sequence is 15 residues long. The germline gives CDR1 SGHVS, CDR2 FNYEAQ. Trimming took 5 bases from V and 0 from J, leaving 11 bases between them. The CDR3 sequence is CASSPGYLAKNIQYF. The DNA of the CDR3 is TGTGCCAGCAGCCCGGGGTACTTAGCCAAAAACATTCAGTACTTC.

The chain is built from TRBV7-2 and TRBJ1-1, with D tentatively TRBD1 (5 bases). Germline CDR1 is SGHTA and CDR2 is FQGNSA. The CDR3 runs to 14 residues. Trimming removed 2 bases at V and 1 base at J, with 8 bases between. For the CDR3, the DNA is TGTGCCAGCAGCTTACCAGGGCGGAACACTGAAGCTTTCTTT. It translates to CASSLPGRNTEAFF.

This rearrangement joins TRBV7-6 to TRBJ2-1, with D maybe TRBD2 (7 bases). CDR1 SGHVS and CDR2 FNYEAQ come from the germline V gene. The CDR3 has 16 amino acids. With 6 bases removed from V and 5 bases from J, the gap between germline ends came to 20 bases. The CDR3 here is CASSYMGGDTNNEQFF. Here the CDR3 DNA reads TGTGCCAGCAGTTACATGGGGGGGGACACGAACAATGAGCAGTTCTTC.

The rearrangement joins TRBV10-3 to TRBJ1-1; D remains unclear. Trimming took 3 bases from V and 1 from J, leaving 12 bases between them. The germline gives CDR1 ENHRY, CDR2 SYGVKD. CDR3 length: 15 amino acids. CDR3 sequence (DNA): TGTGCCATCAGTGAACACCAGAGCGAGAACACTGAAGCTTTCTTT. Translating gives CAISEHQSENTEAFF.

This sequence joins TRBV19 and TRBJ2-3, with 9 bases lining up with TRBD1. The J segment lost 5 bases and the V segment lost 5 bases, leaving 8 bases of the junction unmatched. This CDR3 is built from 15 residues. In germline, CDR1 is LNHDA, CDR2 SQIVND (reference sequence). CDR3 sequence (DNA): TGTGCCAGTAGTGCCCGGACAGGGGCTAAAGATACGCAGTATTTT. It codes for CASSARTGAKDTQYF.

The genes are TRBV5-4 and TRBJ2-7; weak D call: TRBD1 (7 bases). The CDR3 spans 14 residues. Per the germline V gene, CDR1 is SGHNT and CDR2 is YYREEE (reference sequence). V was clipped by 4 bases and J by 0 bases, with 11 bases between them. The CDR3 DNA reads as TGTGCCAGCAGCGGCGGGACAGCCTCCTACGAGCAGTACTTC. Its protein is CASSGGTASYEQYF.

The rearrangement uses TRBV19 and TRBJ2-2; 10 nucleotides match TRBD1. J gave up 5 bases and V 4 bases, and 4 bases lay outside the gene matches. CDR1 and CDR2 (germline): LNHDA, SQIVND (reference sequence). This CDR3 comprises 15 residues. CDR3 nucleotides: TGTGCCAGTAGTACGACAGGGGGCCGGACCGGGGAGCTGTTTTTT. Translated, it gives CASSTTGGRTGELFF. The complete variable domain, with remaining parts taken from reference TRBV19 and TRBJ2-2, reads DGGITQSPKYLFRKEGQNVTLSCEQNLNHDAMYWYRQDPGQGLRLIYYSQIVNDFQKGDIAEGYSVSREKKESFPLTVTSAQKNPTAFYLCASSTTGGRTGELFFGEGSRLTVL.

The table lists this clone with a few counts. V is TRBV29-1 and J is TRBJ2-3, with D unclear. V lost 4 bases and J lost 2, with 7 bases in between. Germline V lookup: CDR1 SQVTM, CDR2 ANQGSEA. The CDR3 is made up of 12 amino acids. The DNA of the CDR3 is TGCAGCGTTGGGGCGTTCACAGATACGCAGTATTTT. Its protein product is CSVGAFTDTQYF.

In DNA form, the CDR3 reads TGTGCCAGCTCACCACCGGTTGGGGGGTTGAATGAGCAGTTCTTC. Amino acids: CASSPPVGGLNEQFF. The rearrangement uses TRBV18 and TRBJ2-1, with a tentative D call TRBD2 (6 bases). Trimming took off 0 bases at V and 7 bases at J, with 13 bases between the two ends. There are 15 residues in the CDR3. From germline, CDR1 is KGHSH and CDR2 LQKENI.

The rearrangement links TRBV5-1 to TRBJ2-7, with D perhaps TRBD1 (5 bases). Germline lookup yields CDR1 SGHRS and CDR2 YFSETQ. V gave up 0 bases and J gave up 4 bases, with 11 bases separating them. This CDR3 spans 14 amino acids. CDR3 loop: CASSLAQGLYEQYF. CDR3 in DNA: TGCGCCAGCAGCTTGGCCCAGGGATTGTACGAGCAGTACTTC.

This chain links TRBV4-3 with TRBJ1-6, with TRBD1 as a possible D gene (6 bases). Looked up from germline, CDR1 is LGHNA and CDR2 is YSLEER. There are 17 residues in the CDR3. Trimming left V 0 bases short and J 7 bases short, with 16 bases between. CDR3 sequence (DNA): TGCGCCAGCAGCCAAGATGGCGGGGGGCCCTTAAATTCACCCCTCCACTTT. Its translation is CASSQDGGGPLNSPLHF.

CDR3 sequence: CAWTQQDSNQPQHF. CDR3 nucleotide sequence: TGTGCCTGGACCCAACAGGATAGCAATCAGCCCCAGCATTTT. The V call is TRBV30, the J call TRBJ1-5, with D perhaps TRBD1 (5 bases). CDR1 is GTSNPN and CDR2 is SVGIG in the germline V gene (reference sequence). The CDR3 loop spans 14 amino acids. Between the trimmed V and J ends, which lost 4 bases and 0 bases, there was a span of 10 bases.

This clone was detected only a few times. The rearrangement joins TRBV7-9 to TRBJ2-5, with a tentative D call TRBD1 (6 bases). The length of the CDR3 is 14 residues. Germline values: CDR1 SEHNR, CDR2 FQNEAQ (reference sequence). Trimming removed 3 bases from V and 5 bases from J, with 13 bases in between. This CDR3 reads CASSLLQGWETQYF. CDR3 DNA: TGTGCCAGCAGCTTGTTACAGGGTTGGGAGACCCAGTACTTC.

The V and J genes are TRBV7-2 and TRBJ2-3, with TRBD1 identical over 8 bases. Unmatched junction bases numbered 10, after V lost 6 bases and J lost 5 bases. The CDR3 contains 15 residues. Germline loops: CDR1 SGHTA, CDR2 FQGNSA. The CDR3 nucleotides read TGTGCCAGCAGTGCACAGGGGGGCCAAGGAGATACGCAGTATTTT. Its translation: CASSAQGGQGDTQYF. Full variable domain (rest looked up from reference TRBV7-2 and TRBJ2-3): GAGVSQSPSNKVTEKGKDVELRCDPISGHTALYWYRQSLGQGLEFLIYFQGNSAPDKSGLPSDRFSAERTGGSVSTLTIQRTQQEDSAVYLCASSAQGGQGDTQYFGPGTRLTVL.

This clone occurred a few times. This chain links TRBV4-1 with TRBJ1-3; D gene uncertain. Germline-derived CDR1 and CDR2 are MGHRA and YSYEKL. Trimming stripped 1 base from V and 0 bases from J, with 4 bases between. This CDR3 has 14 residues. CDR3 nucleotide sequence: TGCGCCAGCAGCCAAGTATTCTCTGGAAACACCATATATTTT. This codes for CASSQVFSGNTIYF.